The 26 T cell receptor beta chains below come from one sample, sequenced in a study of CD8+CD57+ T cells in acquired aplastic anemia. TCR beta VDJ and CDR3 profiling used genomic DNA as template. TCRdb redid the calling of the reads with MiXCR, one entry per CDR3 protein. The repertoire holds 33,000 or so distinct CDR3 sequences, with 76% as singletons. Material: sorted CD4+, CD8+, or CD8+CD57+ T cells (not recorded which) from PBMCs. The receptors were sampled from a human donor in good health, serving as a control.

V gene TRBV5-4 combines with J gene TRBJ1-5; no clear D gene. V dropped 4 bases and J dropped 9 bases, with 14 bases sitting between them. The germline CDR1 and CDR2 sequences are SGHNT and YYREEE (reference sequence). The CDR3 is 13 residues long. The CDR3: CASSLTWSGPQHF. In DNA form, the CDR3 reads TGTGCCAGCAGCCTTACATGGTCCGGGCCCCAGCATTTT.

The chain carries TRBV7-9 and TRBJ1-1; D might be TRBD1 (6 bases). Germline loops: CDR1 SEHNR, CDR2 FQNEAQ (reference sequence). V dropped 5 bases and J dropped 3 bases, with 16 bases sitting between them. The CDR3 loop spans 15 amino acids. The CDR3 nucleotides are TGTGCCAGCAGCCTCGCGGGGGCGAGGGACACTGAAGCTTTCTTT. Amino acid sequence: CASSLAGARDTEAFF.

The chain links TRBV10-2 to TRBJ2-5; D assignment may be TRBD1 or TRBD2 (5 bases each). The ends were cut back, 8 bases at V and 13 bases at J, with 23 bases in the middle. Germline values: CDR1 WSHSY, CDR2 SAAADI. The CDR3 contains 13 residues. CDR3 DNA sequence: TGCGCCAGCCAAGGGACGGGCGAGAAGATCCGGTACTTC. Residues: CASQGTGEKIRYF.

Here the CDR3 reads CASSLARGYTF. CDR3 sequence (DNA): TGTGCCAGCAGCTTAGCGCGCGGCTACACCTTC. This sequence joins TRBV7-2 and TRBJ1-2; D remains ambiguous. The CDR3 has 11 residues. Germline CDR1 and CDR2: SGHTA and FQGNSA. The V gene lost 0 bases and the J gene lost 8 bases, with 4 bases spanning the gap.

The rearrangement links TRBV7-9 to TRBJ1-1, with 7 bases aligning to TRBD1. The V segment lost 5 bases and the J segment 5 bases; nucleotides outside the gene matches: 5. CDR1 SEHNR and CDR2 FQNEAQ come from the germline V gene (reference sequence). The CDR3 loop spans 13 amino acids. For the CDR3, the DNA is TGTGCCAGCAGCCTTGCGACAGGGACTGAAGCTTTCTTT. It encodes CASSLATGTEAFF.

This clonotype was seen more than once but under ten times. This rearrangement joins TRBV9 to TRBJ1-2; no definite D call. CDR1 is SGDLS, CDR2 YYNGEE, per germline. V shed 0 bases and J shed 8 bases, with 11 bases lying between them. The CDR3 extends over 13 amino acids. CDR3 in amino acids: CASSVDALNGYTF. DNA of the CDR3: TGTGCCAGCAGCGTAGATGCGTTGAACGGCTACACCTTC.

This rearrangement joins TRBV29-1 to TRBJ2-2; D remains unclear. In germline, CDR1 is SQVTM, CDR2 ANQGSEA. CDR3 size: 12 residues. In DNA form, the CDR3 reads TGCGTAGGTCAGAGTAACACCGGGGAGCTGTTTTTT. Protein sequence: CVGQSNTGELFF.

J is TRBJ2-1 and V is TRBV9; D is possibly TRBD1 or TRBD2 (5 bases each). Germline lookup yields CDR1 SGDLS and CDR2 YYNGEE. The CDR3 has 12 amino acids. With 2 bases removed from V and 9 bases from J, the gap between germline ends came to 9 bases. The DNA of the CDR3 is TGTGCCAGCAGCGTGAGGGGAATTGAGCAGTTCTTC. Protein sequence: CASSVRGIEQFF. Combining the CDR3 with reference TRBV9 and TRBJ2-1 gives the whole variable domain DSGVTQTPKHLITATGQRVTLRCSPRSGDLSVYWYQQSLDQGLQFLIQYYNGEERAKGNILERFSAQQFPDLHSELNLSSLELGDSALYFCASSVRGIEQFFGPGTRLTVL.

The chain combines TRBV19 with TRBJ1-1, with D uncertain. Germline assignment: CDR1 LNHDA and CDR2 SQIVND (reference sequence). V was pared by 4 bases and J by 6 bases, with 9 bases between. The CDR3 extends over 12 amino acids. In nucleotides, the CDR3 is TGTGCCAGTAGTACGGAGATTTCTGAAGCTTTCTTT. It yields the protein CASSTEISEAFF.

The gene calls are TRBV6-5 and TRBJ2-7; 9 nucleotides agree with TRBD1. In germline, CDR1 is MNHEY, CDR2 SVGAGI. The CDR3 sequence is 14 residues long. V was pared by 0 bases and J by 5 bases, with 2 bases of the junction left unmatched. CDR3 coding DNA: TGTGCCAGCAGTTACTCCGGGACAGGGAACGAGCAGTACTTC. This codes for CASSYSGTGNEQYF.

The chain joins TRBV24-1 to TRBJ1-2; TRBD1 matches at 7 bases. The CDR3 is 15 amino acids. CDR1 and CDR2 (germline): KGHDR, SFDVKD. V trimming: 4 bases; J trimming: 7 bases; junction bases outside the gene matches: 11. The chain's CDR3 is CATSDRFSGDSGYTF. The CDR3, as DNA: TGTGCCACCAGTGACCGGTTCTCAGGGGACAGTGGCTACACCTTC.

V gene TRBV19 combines with J gene TRBJ2-5; TRBD2 matches 10 bases. The CDR3 sequence is 15 residues long. V lost 2 bases and J lost 5; bases outside the gene matches: 5. Germline CDR1 and CDR2: LNHDA and SQIVND (reference sequence). The CDR3 spells CASSIIAGGGETQYF. In DNA, the CDR3 is TGTGCCAGTAGTATAATAGCGGGGGGAGGTGAGACCCAGTACTTC.

The chain recombines TRBV29-1 with TRBJ1-2; 7 nucleotides line up with TRBD1. Germline loops: CDR1 SQVTM, CDR2 ANQGSEA. Unmatched junction bases numbered 5, after V lost 4 bases and J lost 0 bases. CDR3 length equals 14 residues. The CDR3 DNA follows: TGCAGCGTTGGACAGGGTTATTCTAACTATGGCTACACCTTC. This gives the protein CSVGQGYSNYGYTF.

The rearrangement uses TRBV2 and TRBJ2-7; D gene unclear. V was cut by 3 bases and J by 1 base, with 13 bases left in between. This CDR3 comprises 15 residues. Germline CDR1 reads SNHLY; CDR2 reads FYNNEI. The CDR3 loop reads CASSDGTVISYEQYF. In DNA, the CDR3 is TGTGCCAGCAGTGACGGCACAGTGATATCCTACGAGCAGTACTTC.

The chain joins TRBV20-1 to TRBJ2-1; 9 nucleotides agree with TRBD1. The CDR3 totals 15 residues. Germline trimming cut 3 bases from V and 4 bases from J; bases unmatched to any gene: 7. CDR1 DFQATT and CDR2 SNEGSKA come from the germline V gene (reference sequence). The CDR3 here is CSARDRGWEYNEQFF. Here the CDR3 DNA reads TGCAGTGCTAGGGACAGGGGATGGGAATACAATGAGCAGTTCTTC.

The gene calls are TRBV10-1 and TRBJ2-7; D ambiguous. The V end was cut by 10 bases, the J end by 0 bases, with 10 bases between. Germline V gene sequence: CDR1 WNHNN, CDR2 SYGVQD (reference sequence). This CDR3 has 12 amino acids. CDR3 sequence (DNA): TGCGCCAACAAAGTAAACTCCTACGAGCAGTACTTC. Protein: CANKVNSYEQYF.

The CDR3 DNA follows: TGTGCCAGCAGCCGAGGCACCGATAATTCACCCCTCCACTTT. It is translated as CASSRGTDNSPLHF. V is TRBV14 and J is TRBJ1-6; no definite D call. V lost 4 bases to trimming and J lost 5 bases, with 9 bases between them. The length of the CDR3 is 14 residues. Germline loops: CDR1 SGHDN, CDR2 FVKESK.

The V call is TRBV7-6, the J call TRBJ2-2; D not resolved. Germline V CDR1 and CDR2: SGHVS, FNYEAQ. Trimming removed 0 bases at V and 6 bases at J, with 2 bases between. The CDR3 covers 12 residues. CDR3 in amino acids: CASSLAPGELFF. CDR3 coding DNA: TGTGCCAGCAGCTTAGCTCCCGGGGAGCTGTTTTTT.

The gene calls are TRBV9 and TRBJ1-4; D not certain. V dropped 5 bases and J dropped 16 bases, with 18 bases sitting between them. This CDR3 has 12 residues. CDR1 and CDR2 (germline): SGDLS, YYNGEE. The CDR3 coding sequence is TGTGCCAGCAGTGAAAGGACCGGGGAACGGTTTTTT. Its translation is CASSERTGERFF.

V usage is TRBV5-1 and J usage is TRBJ2-5; D is possibly TRBD1 or TRBD2 (6 bases each). CDR1 is SGHRS, CDR2 YFSETQ, per germline. CDR3 size: 14 residues. Trimming removed 2 bases from V and 4 bases from J, with 12 bases in between. CDR3 protein: CASSFWGAGETQYF. In DNA, the CDR3 is TGCGCCAGCAGCTTTTGGGGGGCAGGAGAGACCCAGTACTTC.

The chain uses TRBV2 and TRBJ1-2; D is uncertain. CDR1 and CDR2 (germline): SNHLY, FYNNEI. Trimming left V 7 bases short and J 6 bases short, with 18 bases between. This CDR3 spans 14 amino acids. The CDR3 protein is CASIGGSLQNGYTF. As DNA, the CDR3 is TGTGCCAGCATAGGTGGCAGTCTCCAAAATGGCTACACCTTC.

V usage is TRBV19 and J usage is TRBJ2-1; 10 bases align to TRBD2. CDR1 is LNHDA, CDR2 SQIVND, per germline (reference sequence). V lost 6 bases and J lost 6; bases outside the gene matches: 17. The CDR3 length is 18 residues. The CDR3 DNA reads TGTGCCAGTAGGAAAAGACGAAAGCGGGAGGGCGTCGGCAATGAGCAGTTCTTC. Protein sequence: CASRKRRKREGVGNEQFF.

The rearrangement uses TRBV20-1 and TRBJ2-7, with 8 bases aligning to TRBD1. The CDR3 extends over 13 amino acids. Germline loops: CDR1 DFQATT, CDR2 SNEGSKA (reference sequence). The V gene end was trimmed by 6 bases and the J gene end by 3 bases; junction bases not matched to a gene: 7. CDR3 DNA: TGCAGTGCAATGGGACAGGACATCTACGAGCAGTACTTC. It encodes CSAMGQDIYEQYF.

The V and J genes are TRBV7-3 and TRBJ1-5; the match to TRBD1 covers 9 bases. The J segment lost 8 bases and the V segment lost 5 bases, leaving 7 bases of the junction unmatched. Germline values: CDR1 SGHTA, CDR2 FQGTGA. The CDR3 totals 14 residues. CDR3 protein: CASSQTGGMEPQHF. As DNA, the CDR3 is TGTGCCAGCAGCCAGACAGGGGGAATGGAGCCCCAGCATTTT.

Of note for this clonotype: A junction end diverges from the germline sequence, so it may reflect a read error. The chain joins TRBV29-1 to TRBJ2-7, with TRBD1 identical over 8 bases. CDR3 size: 15 residues. Germline values: CDR1 SQVTM, CDR2 ANQGSEA. CDR3 sequence reads: CSVEEKGQGVYEQYF. Here the CDR3 DNA reads TGCAGCGTGGAAGAGAAAGGACAGGGAGTCTACGAGCAGTACTTC.

The gene calls are TRBV10-3 and TRBJ1-5; 7 bases agree with TRBD1. The J segment lost 6 bases and the V segment lost 0 bases, leaving 5 bases of the junction unmatched. In germline, CDR1 is ENHRY, CDR2 SYGVKD. The CDR3 loop spans 15 amino acids. CDR3 coding DNA: TGTGCCATCAGTGAGTCGACAGGGCGAAGTCAGCCCCAGCATTTT. Translating it yields CAISESTGRSQPQHF.